This TCR beta chain was obtained from a study of cytomegalovirus exposure and HLA in healthy donors. The sample holds one count of this clone. The V segment lost 5 bases and the J segment 4 bases; nucleotides outside the gene matches: 12. The CDR3 is made up of 16 amino acids. Per germline, CDR1 SGHTA and CDR2 FQGTGA. The study ran its PCR with 60 Vbeta and 13 Jbeta primers. Method: immunoSEQ multiplex PCR; TCRdb's copy keeps in-frame clones and lacks some. The table shows about 170,000 clones, with 70% to 85% occurring only once. The clonotype was recovered from a human donor in good health. The sequencing input was PBMCs. The J gene is TRBJ2-3, the V gene TRBV7-3; the match to TRBD2 covers 7 bases. Here the CDR3 DNA reads TGTGCCAGCAGCGGATTTATTGCGGGGGAGGCAGATACGCAGTATTTT. It translates to CASSGFIAGEADTQYF.